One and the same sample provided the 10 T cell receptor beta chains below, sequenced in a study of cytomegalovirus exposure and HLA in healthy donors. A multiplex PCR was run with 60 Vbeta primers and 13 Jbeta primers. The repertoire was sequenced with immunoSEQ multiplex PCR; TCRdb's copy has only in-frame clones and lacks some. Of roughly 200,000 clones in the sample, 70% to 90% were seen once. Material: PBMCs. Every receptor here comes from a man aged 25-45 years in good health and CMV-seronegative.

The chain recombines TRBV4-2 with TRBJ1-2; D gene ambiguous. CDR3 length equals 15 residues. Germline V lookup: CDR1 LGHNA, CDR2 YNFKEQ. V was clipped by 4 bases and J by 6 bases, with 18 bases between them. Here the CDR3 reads CASSPSGIPMDGYTF. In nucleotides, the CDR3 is TGTGCCAGCAGCCCCTCAGGTATCCCCATGGATGGCTACACCTTC.

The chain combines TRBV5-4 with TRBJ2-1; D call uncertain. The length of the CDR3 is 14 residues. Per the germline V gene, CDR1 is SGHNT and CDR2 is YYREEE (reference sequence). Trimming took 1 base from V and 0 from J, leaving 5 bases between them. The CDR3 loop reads CASSLSSSYNEQFF. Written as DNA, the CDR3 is TGTGCCAGCAGCTTGTCTAGCTCCTACAATGAGCAGTTCTTC.

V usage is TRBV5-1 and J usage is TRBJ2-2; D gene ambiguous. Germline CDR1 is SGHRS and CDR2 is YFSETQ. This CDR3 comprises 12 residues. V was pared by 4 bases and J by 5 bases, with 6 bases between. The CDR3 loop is CASSPRTGELFF. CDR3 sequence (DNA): TGCGCCAGCAGCCCACGGACCGGGGAGCTGTTTTTT.

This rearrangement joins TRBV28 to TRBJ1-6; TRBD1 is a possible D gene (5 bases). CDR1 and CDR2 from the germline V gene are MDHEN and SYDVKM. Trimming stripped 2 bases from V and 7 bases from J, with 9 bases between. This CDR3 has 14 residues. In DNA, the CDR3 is TGTGCCAGCAGTTTACAGGGCACAAATTCACCCCTCCACTTT. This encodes CASSLQGTNSPLHF.

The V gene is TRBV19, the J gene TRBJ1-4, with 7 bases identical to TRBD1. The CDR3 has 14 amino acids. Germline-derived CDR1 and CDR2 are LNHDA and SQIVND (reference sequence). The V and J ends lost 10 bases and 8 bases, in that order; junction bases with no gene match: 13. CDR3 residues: CATALNRGREKLFF. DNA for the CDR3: TGTGCCACCGCCCTGAACAGGGGAAGAGAAAAACTGTTTTTT.

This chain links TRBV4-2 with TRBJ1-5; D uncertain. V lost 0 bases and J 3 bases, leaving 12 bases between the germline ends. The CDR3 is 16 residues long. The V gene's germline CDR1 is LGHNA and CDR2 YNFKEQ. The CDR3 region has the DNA TGTGCCAGCAGCCAAGAGAGAGCGGGTTTCAATCAGCCCCAGCATTTT. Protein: CASSQERAGFNQPQHF.

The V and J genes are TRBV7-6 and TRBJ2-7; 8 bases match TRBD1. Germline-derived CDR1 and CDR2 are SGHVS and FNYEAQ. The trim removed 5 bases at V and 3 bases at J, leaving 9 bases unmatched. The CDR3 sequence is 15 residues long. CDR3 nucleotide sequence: TGTGCCAGCAGCCAAGCTCCGACAGGGGTCTACGAGCAGTACTTC. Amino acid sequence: CASSQAPTGVYEQYF.

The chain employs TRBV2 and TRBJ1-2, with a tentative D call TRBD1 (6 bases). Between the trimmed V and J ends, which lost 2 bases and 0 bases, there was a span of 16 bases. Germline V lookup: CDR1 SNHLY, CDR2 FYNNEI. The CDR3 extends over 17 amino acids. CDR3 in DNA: TGTGCCAGCAGTGAAATACCCCGGGACACTTCTAACTATGGCTACACCTTC. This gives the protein CASSEIPRDTSNYGYTF.

The CDR3 region is CASSLVGGSEAFF. CDR3 sequence (DNA): TGTGCCAGCAGTTTAGTGGGGGGATCTGAAGCTTTCTTT. V is TRBV28 and J is TRBJ1-1; a weak D match, TRBD1 (5 bases). V shed 2 bases and J shed 6 bases, with 10 bases lying between them. CDR1 is MDHEN and CDR2 is SYDVKM in the germline V gene. The CDR3 has 13 residues.

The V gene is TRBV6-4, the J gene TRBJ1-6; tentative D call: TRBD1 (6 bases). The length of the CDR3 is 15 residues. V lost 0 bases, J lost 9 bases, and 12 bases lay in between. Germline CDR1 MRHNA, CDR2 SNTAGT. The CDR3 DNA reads TGTGCCAGCAGTGACTCAGCAGGGGCTCGTTCACCCCTCCACTTT. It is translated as CASSDSAGARSPLHF.